One and the same sample provided the 5 T cell receptor beta chains below, sequenced in a study of human thymus T cells. Resections that were taken during corrective heart surgery supplied the thymus tissue. Clones were read by immunoSEQ multiplex PCR, and TCRdb kept only the in-frame ones, dropping some. The data show 120,000 or so clones, around 95% seen once. The material sequenced was thymus tissue. The source is a boy under two years old with a congenital heart defect but otherwise immunologically healthy.

This sequence joins TRBV13 and TRBJ1-2, with TRBD1 matching over 11 bases. J was trimmed by 0 bases and V by 5 bases; bases with no gene match: 8. The germline V gene has CDR1 PRHDT and CDR2 FYEKMQ (reference sequence). This CDR3 contains 17 residues. CDR3 region: CASSDRRDRGTNYGYTF. The CDR3, as DNA: TGTGCCAGCAGCGATCGCCGGGACAGGGGGACTAACTATGGCTACACCTTC.

The chain recombines TRBV7-8 with TRBJ2-7; D is unresolved. Deletions cut 2 bases from V and 6 bases from J, with 5 bases between. CDR3 length: 11 amino acids. The V gene's germline CDR1 is SGHVS and CDR2 FQNEAQ. CDR3 residues: CASSLSGEQYF. CDR3 coding DNA: TGTGCCAGCAGCTTATCCGGCGAGCAGTACTTC.

The rearrangement joins TRBV27 to TRBJ2-7, with D possibly being TRBD2 (7 bases). The V end lost 5 bases, the J end lost 0 bases, and 14 bases lay between the germline ends. The germline V gene has CDR1 MNHEY and CDR2 SMNVEV (reference sequence). The CDR3 runs 15 residues. This CDR3 is CASSPLAGASYEQYF. The CDR3 nucleotides read TGTGCCAGCAGTCCCCTCGCGGGGGCCTCCTACGAGCAGTACTTC.

J is TRBJ2-7 and V is TRBV10-3; 7 bases agree with TRBD1. Trimming removed 4 bases from V and 1 base from J; junction bases left unmatched: 4. This CDR3 spans 14 amino acids. Per germline, CDR1 ENHRY and CDR2 SYGVKD. The CDR3 region is CAISGPGQSYEQYF. In DNA, the CDR3 is TGTGCCATCAGTGGTCCGGGACAGTCCTACGAGCAGTACTTC.

The CDR3 bases are TGTGCCACCAGCAGAGCTCAGGTGGGGGGCGAGGATGGCTACACCTTC. Translating it yields CATSRAQVGGEDGYTF. The rearrangement uses TRBV15 and TRBJ1-2; TRBD1 might be the D (6 bases). Germline assignment: CDR1 LNHNV and CDR2 YYDKDF (reference sequence). Trimming removed 1 base at V and 6 bases at J, with 18 bases between. CDR3 length: 16 residues.